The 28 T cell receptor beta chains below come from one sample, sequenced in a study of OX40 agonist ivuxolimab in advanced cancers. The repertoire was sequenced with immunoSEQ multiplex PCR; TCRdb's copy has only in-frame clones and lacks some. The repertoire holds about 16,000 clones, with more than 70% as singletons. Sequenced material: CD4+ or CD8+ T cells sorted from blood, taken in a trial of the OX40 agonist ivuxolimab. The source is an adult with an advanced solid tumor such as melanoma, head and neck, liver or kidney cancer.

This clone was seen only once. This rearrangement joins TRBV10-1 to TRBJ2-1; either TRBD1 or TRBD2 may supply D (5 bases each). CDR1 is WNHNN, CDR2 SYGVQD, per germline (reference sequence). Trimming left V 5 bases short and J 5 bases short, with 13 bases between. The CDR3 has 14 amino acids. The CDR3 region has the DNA TGCGCCAGCAGTCCGATAGGGACCAACAATGAGCAGTTCTTC. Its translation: CASSPIGTNNEQFF.

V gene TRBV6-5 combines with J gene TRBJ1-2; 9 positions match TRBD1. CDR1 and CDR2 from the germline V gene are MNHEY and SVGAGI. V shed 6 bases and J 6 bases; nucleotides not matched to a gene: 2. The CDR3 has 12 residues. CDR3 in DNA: TGTGCCAGCAGACGGACAGGGGATGGCTACACCTTC. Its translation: CASRRTGDGYTF.

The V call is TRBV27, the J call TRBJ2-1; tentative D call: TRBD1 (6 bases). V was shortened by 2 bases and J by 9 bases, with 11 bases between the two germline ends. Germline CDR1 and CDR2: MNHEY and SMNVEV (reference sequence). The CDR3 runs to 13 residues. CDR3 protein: CASSLRGLGEQFF. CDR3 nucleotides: TGTGCCAGCAGTTTAAGGGGGTTGGGTGAGCAGTTCTTC.

DNA of the CDR3: TGTGCCAGCAGGGGGGGGCAGAATCAGCCCCAGCATTTT. This codes for CASRGGQNQPQHF. This chain uses TRBV6-5 with TRBJ1-5, with D possibly TRBD1 on 6 matching bases. Trimming left V 6 bases short and J 4 bases short, with 10 bases between. This CDR3 comprises 13 residues. The V gene's germline CDR1 is MNHEY and CDR2 SVGAGI.

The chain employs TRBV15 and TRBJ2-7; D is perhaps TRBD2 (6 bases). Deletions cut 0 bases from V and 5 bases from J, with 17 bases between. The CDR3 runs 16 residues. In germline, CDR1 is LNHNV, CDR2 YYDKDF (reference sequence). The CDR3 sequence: CATSRDRGGRLNEQYF. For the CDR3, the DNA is TGTGCCACCAGCAGAGATCGGGGAGGCCGCCTGAACGAGCAGTACTTC.

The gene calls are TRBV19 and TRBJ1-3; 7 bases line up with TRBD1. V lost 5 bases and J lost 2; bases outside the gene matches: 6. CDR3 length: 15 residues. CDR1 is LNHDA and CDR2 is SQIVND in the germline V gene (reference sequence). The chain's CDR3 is CASSPPGQTGNTIYF. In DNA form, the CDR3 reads TGTGCCAGTAGTCCTCCGGGACAGACTGGAAACACCATATATTTT.

CDR3: CSVSSLVTDTQYF. The CDR3 DNA sequence: TGCAGCGTTTCGTCACTAGTCACAGATACGCAGTATTTT. The rearrangement uses TRBV29-1 and TRBJ2-3; perhaps TRBD2 as D (5 bases). CDR3 length equals 13 residues. Trimming left V 5 bases short and J 2 bases short, with 11 bases between. Germline V lookup: CDR1 SQVTM, CDR2 ANQGSEA.

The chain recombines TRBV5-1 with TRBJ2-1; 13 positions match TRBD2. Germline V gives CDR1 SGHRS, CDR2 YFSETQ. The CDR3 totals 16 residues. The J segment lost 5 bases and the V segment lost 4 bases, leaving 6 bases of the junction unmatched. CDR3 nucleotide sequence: TGCGCCAGCAGCAACCAAGGACTAGCGGGAGACAATGAGCAGTTCTTC. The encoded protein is CASSNQGLAGDNEQFF.

The CDR3 bases are TGTGCCAGCAGCTCCTTAAGCGGGATACCCTACAATGAGCAGTTCTTC. It translates to CASSSLSGIPYNEQFF. The rearrangement uses TRBV5-6 and TRBJ2-1, with 7 bases aligning to TRBD2. Germline lookup yields CDR1 SGHDT and CDR2 YYEEEE. J lost 2 bases, V lost 3 bases, and 8 bases had no gene match. The CDR3 extends over 16 amino acids. The whole variable domain, filled in from reference TRBV5-6 and TRBJ2-1, reads DAGVTQSPTHLIKTRGQQVTLRCSPKSGHDTVSWYQQALGQGPQFIFQYYEEEERQRGNFPDRFSGHQFPNYSSELNVNALLLGDSALYLCASSSLSGIPYNEQFFGPGTRLTVL.

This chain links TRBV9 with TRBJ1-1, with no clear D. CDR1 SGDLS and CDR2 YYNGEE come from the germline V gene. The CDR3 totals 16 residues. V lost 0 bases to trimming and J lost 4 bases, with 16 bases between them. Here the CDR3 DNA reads TGTGCCAGCAGCGTAGATCGTCCGGGGATGAGCACTGAAGCTTTCTTT. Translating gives CASSVDRPGMSTEAFF.

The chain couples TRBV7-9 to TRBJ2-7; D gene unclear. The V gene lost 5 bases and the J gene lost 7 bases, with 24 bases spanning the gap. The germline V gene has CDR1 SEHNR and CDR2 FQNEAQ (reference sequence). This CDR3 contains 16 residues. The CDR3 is CASSPYTGPNMGEQYF. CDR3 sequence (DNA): TGTGCCAGCAGCCCGTACACCGGCCCAAACATGGGAGAGCAGTACTTC.

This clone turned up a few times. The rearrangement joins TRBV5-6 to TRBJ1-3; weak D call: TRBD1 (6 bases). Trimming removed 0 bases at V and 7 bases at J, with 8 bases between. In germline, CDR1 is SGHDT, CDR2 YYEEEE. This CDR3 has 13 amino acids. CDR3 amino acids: CASSLEGGNTIYF. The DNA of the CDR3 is TGTGCCAGCAGCTTGGAGGGGGGGAACACCATATATTTT.

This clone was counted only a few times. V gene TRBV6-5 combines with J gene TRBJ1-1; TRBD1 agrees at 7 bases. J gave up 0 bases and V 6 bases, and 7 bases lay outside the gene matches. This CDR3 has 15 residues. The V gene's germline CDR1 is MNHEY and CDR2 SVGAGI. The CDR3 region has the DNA TGTGCCAGCAGCCGCAGGACAGGAATGAACACTGAAGCTTTCTTT. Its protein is CASSRRTGMNTEAFF.

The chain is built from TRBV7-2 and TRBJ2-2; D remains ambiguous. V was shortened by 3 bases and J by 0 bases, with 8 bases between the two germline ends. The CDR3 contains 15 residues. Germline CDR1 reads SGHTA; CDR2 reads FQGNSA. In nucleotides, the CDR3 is TGTGCCAGCAGCTTCGCCCTAACGAACACCGGGGAGCTGTTTTTT. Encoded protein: CASSFALTNTGELFF.

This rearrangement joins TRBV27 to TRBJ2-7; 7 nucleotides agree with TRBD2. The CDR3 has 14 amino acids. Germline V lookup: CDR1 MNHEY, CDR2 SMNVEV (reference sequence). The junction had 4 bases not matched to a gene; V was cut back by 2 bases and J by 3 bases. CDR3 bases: TGTGCCAGCAGTTTAAAGGCGGGAGTCTACGAGCAGTACTTC. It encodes CASSLKAGVYEQYF.

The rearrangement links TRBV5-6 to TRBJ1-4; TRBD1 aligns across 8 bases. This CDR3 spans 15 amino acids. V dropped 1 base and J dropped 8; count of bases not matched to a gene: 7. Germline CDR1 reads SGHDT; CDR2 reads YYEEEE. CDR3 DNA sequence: TGTGCCAGCAGCTTGTATCAGGGGGCGAGAGAAAAACTGTTTTTT. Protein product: CASSLYQGAREKLFF.

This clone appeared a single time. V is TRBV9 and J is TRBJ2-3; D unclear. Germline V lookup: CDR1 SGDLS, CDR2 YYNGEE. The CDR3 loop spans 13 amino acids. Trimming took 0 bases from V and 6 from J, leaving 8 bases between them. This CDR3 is CASSVAIGDTQYF. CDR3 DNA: TGTGCCAGCAGCGTAGCTATTGGGGATACGCAGTATTTT.

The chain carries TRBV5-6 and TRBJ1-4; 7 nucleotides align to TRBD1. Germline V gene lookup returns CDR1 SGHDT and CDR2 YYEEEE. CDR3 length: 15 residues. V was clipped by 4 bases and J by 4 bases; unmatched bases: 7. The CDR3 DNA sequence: TGTGCCAGCAGCGATAGGGGGCTTGGTAATGAAAAACTGTTTTTT. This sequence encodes CASSDRGLGNEKLFF.

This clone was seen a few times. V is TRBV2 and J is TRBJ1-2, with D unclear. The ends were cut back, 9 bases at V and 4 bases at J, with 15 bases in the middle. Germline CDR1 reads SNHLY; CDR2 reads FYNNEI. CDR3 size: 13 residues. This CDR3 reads CASSDAAGYGYTF. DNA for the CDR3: TGTGCCAGTTCGGATGCGGCCGGCTATGGCTACACCTTC.

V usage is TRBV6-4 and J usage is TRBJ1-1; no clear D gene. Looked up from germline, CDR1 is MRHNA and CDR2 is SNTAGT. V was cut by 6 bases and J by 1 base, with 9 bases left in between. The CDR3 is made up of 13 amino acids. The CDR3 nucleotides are TGTGCCAGCAGCGCAACACGGAACACTGAAGCTTTCTTT. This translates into CASSATRNTEAFF.

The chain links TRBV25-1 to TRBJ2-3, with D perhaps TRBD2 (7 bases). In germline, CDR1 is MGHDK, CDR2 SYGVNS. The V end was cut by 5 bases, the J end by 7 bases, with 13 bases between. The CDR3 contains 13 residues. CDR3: CASSKGGGYTQYF. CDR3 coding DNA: TGTGCCAGCAGTAAAGGGGGGGGTTATACGCAGTATTTT.

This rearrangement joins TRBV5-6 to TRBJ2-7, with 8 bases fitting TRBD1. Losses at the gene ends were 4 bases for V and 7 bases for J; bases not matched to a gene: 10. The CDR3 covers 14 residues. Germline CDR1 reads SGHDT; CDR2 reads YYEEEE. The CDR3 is CASSARVRGQEQYF. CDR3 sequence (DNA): TGTGCCAGCAGCGCTCGGGTCAGGGGGCAAGAGCAGTACTTC.

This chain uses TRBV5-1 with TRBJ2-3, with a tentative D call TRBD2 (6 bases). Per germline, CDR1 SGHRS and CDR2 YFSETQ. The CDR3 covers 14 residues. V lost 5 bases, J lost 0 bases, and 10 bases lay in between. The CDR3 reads CASRAGTSTDTQYF. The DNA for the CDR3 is TGCGCCAGCAGGGCAGGGACTAGCACAGATACGCAGTATTTT.

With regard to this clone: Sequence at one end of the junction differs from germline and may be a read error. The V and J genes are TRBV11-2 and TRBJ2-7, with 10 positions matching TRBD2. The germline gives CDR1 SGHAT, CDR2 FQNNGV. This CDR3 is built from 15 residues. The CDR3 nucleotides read TGTGCCAGCAGCTTAGATGACGGCAGCGGGAGGGCTCGTGACTTC. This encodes CASSLDDGSGRARDF. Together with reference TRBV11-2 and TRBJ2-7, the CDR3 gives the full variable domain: EAGVAQSPRYKIIEKRQSVAFWCNPISGHATLYWYQQILGQGPKLLIQFQNNGVVDDSQLPKDRFSAERLKGVDSTLKIQPAKLEDSAVYLCASSLDDGSGRARDFGPGTRLTVT.

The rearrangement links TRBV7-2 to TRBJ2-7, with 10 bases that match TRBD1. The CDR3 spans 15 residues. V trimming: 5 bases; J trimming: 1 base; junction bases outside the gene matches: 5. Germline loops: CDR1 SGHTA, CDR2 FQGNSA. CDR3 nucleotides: TGTGCCAGCAGCAGGAGGACAGGGGGGTCCTACGAGCAGTACTTC. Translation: CASSRRTGGSYEQYF.

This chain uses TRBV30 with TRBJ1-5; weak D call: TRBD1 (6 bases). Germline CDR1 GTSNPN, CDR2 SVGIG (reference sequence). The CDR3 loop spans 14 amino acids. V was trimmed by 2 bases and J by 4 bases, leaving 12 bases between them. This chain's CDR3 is CAWSRGVPNQPQHF. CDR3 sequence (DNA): TGTGCCTGGAGTAGGGGGGTCCCGAATCAGCCCCAGCATTTT.

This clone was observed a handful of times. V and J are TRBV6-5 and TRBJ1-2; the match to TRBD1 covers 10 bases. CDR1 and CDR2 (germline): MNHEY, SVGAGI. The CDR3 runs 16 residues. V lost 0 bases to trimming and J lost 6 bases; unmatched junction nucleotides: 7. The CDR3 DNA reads TGTGCCAGCAGTTACTCTGGCCCGGGACAGGGGCATGGCTACACCTTC. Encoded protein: CASSYSGPGQGHGYTF.

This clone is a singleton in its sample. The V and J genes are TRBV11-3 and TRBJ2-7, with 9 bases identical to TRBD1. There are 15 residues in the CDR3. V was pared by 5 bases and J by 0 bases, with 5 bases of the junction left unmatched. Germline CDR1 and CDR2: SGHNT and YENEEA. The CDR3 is CASSPGTGSSYEQYF. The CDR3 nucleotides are TGTGCCAGCAGCCCAGGGACAGGGAGCTCCTACGAGCAGTACTTC.